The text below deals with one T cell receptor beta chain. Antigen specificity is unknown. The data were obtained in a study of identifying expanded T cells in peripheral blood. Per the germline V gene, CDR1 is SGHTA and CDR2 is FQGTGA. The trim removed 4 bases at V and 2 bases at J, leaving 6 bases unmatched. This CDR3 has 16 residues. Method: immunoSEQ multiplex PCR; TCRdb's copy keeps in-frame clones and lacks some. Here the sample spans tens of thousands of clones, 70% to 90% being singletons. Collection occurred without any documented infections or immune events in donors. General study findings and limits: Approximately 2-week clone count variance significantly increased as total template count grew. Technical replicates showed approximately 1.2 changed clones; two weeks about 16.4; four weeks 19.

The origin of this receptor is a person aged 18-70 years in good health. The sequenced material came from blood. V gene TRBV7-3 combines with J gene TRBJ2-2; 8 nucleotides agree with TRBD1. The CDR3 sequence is CASSSRQGSNTGELFF. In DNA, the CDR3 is TGTGCCAGCAGCTCCAGACAGGGGAGCAACACCGGGGAGCTGTTTTTT.